A selection of T cell receptor beta chains follows, all from one sample in a study of identical twins. In TCRdb, the 5' RACE reads were re-called with MiXCR into one record per CDR3 protein. Counted here are some 460,000 distinct CDR3 sequences, 14% occurring once; the ten biggest clones make up about 0.53%. Separately, the same data were catalogued under a study of yellow fever vaccine responses in identical twins.

The sequenced sample consisted of CD4+ T cells sorted from blood. The receptors shown here come from a woman between 18 and 30 years old in good health. Both conserved end residues are part of each CDR3. D genes are given only for firm matches. Only part of the rows carry a size: once, few, many, or a class if the clone is expanded.

V: TRBV29-1
J: TRBJ2-7
size: .
D: TRBD1
DNA: TGCAGCGTTGTAAGGCAGGGGGCAGCCTACGAGCAGTACTTC
CDR3: CSVVRQGAAYEQYF

V: TRBV12-3/TRBV12-4
J: TRBJ2-7
size: many
D: TRBD1
DNA: TGTGCCAGCAGTTTCCCCGGGACAGGGGTCGAGCAGTACTTC
CDR3: CASSFPGTGVEQYF

V: TRBV14
J: TRBJ2-1
size: few
D: .
DNA: TGTGCCAGCAGCCAAGGTTCCCTTGGCGATGAGCAGTTCTTC
CDR3: CASSQGSLGDEQFF

V: TRBV15
J: TRBJ2-5
size: .
D: .
DNA: TGTGCCACCAGCAGACCAGGATATTCGCCCGAGCAAGAGACCCAGTACTTC
CDR3: CATSRPGYSPEQETQYF

V: TRBV10-3
J: TRBJ2-3
size: few
D: TRBD2
DNA: TGTGCCATCAGTGTTCGGGAGGGCCTGGATACGCAGTATTTT
CDR3: CAISVREGLDTQYF

V: TRBV25-1
J: TRBJ2-6
size: .
D: .
DNA: TGTGCCAGCAAGGTCTCCGGGGCCAACGTCCTGACTTTC
CDR3: CASKVSGANVLTF

V: TRBV28
J: TRBJ1-6
size: few
D: .
DNA: TGTGCCAGCAGCCTGAGCACCGCAGGGAAATCACCCCTCCACTTT
CDR3: CASSLSTAGKSPLHF

V: TRBV14
J: TRBJ2-3
size: few
D: TRBD2
DNA: TGTGCCAGCAGCCGCCGAACCGGACTAGCGGGTGCAGATACGCAGTATTTT
CDR3: CASSRRTGLAGADTQYF

V: TRBV20-1
J: TRBJ1-5
size: .
D: .
DNA: TGCAGTGCTATTAAGTCTCTGGGGAGTCAGCCCCAGCATTTT
CDR3: CSAIKSLGSQPQHF

V: TRBV20-1
J: TRBJ2-5
size: .
D: .
DNA: TGCAGTGCTAGACCCGTCTTAGAGACCCAGTACTTC
CDR3: CSARPVLETQYF

V: TRBV12-3/TRBV12-4
J: TRBJ1-1
size: .
D: .
DNA: TGTGCCAGCAGGGGCCCGGGTGGCGCGAACACTGAAGCTTTCTTT
CDR3: CASRGPGGANTEAFF

V: TRBV11-3
J: TRBJ2-3
size: .
D: .
DNA: TGTGCCAGCAGCTACGCAGCGACAGGAGACACAGATACGCAGTATTTT
CDR3: CASSYAATGDTDTQYF

V: TRBV7-3
J: TRBJ2-3
size: many
D: .
DNA: TGTGCCAGCAGCTTAAGCCCTAGCACAGATACGCAGTATTTT
CDR3: CASSLSPSTDTQYF

V: TRBV6-1
J: TRBJ2-1
size: .
D: .
DNA: TGTGCCAGCACCCTGGGGGTAGCTGCCAACAATGAGCAGTTCTTC
CDR3: CASTLGVAANNEQFF

V: TRBV11-3
J: TRBJ2-5
size: .
D: .
DNA: TGTGCCAGCAGCTTCCCAGGGGGGGACCAGTACTTC
CDR3: CASSFPGGDQYF